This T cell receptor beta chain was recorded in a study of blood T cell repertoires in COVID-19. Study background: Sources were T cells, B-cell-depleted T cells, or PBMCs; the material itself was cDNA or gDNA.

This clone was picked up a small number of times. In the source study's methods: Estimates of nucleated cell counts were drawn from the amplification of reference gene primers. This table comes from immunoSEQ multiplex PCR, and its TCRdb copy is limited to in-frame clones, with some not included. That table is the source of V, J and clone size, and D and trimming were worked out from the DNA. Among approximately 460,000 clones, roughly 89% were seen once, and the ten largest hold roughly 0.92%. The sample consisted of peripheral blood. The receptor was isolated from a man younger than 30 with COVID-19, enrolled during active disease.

Here the CDR3 reads CASSLDAGRNEQYF. The CDR3, as DNA: TGTGCCAGCAGCTTGGATGCAGGGCGGAACGAGCAGTACTTC. The genes are TRBV5-4 and TRBJ2-7; possible D gene TRBD1, 5 bases. CDR1 and CDR2 from the germline V gene are SGHNT and YYREEE (reference sequence). The V end lost 0 bases, the J end lost 5 bases, and 12 bases lay between the germline ends. The CDR3 covers 14 residues. The full variable domain, completed using reference TRBV5-4 and TRBJ2-7, is ETGVTQSPTHLIKTRGQQVTLRCSSQSGHNTVSWYQQALGQGPQFIFQYYREEENGRGNFPPRFSGLQFPNYSSELNVNALELDDSALYLCASSLDAGRNEQYFGPGTRLTVT.